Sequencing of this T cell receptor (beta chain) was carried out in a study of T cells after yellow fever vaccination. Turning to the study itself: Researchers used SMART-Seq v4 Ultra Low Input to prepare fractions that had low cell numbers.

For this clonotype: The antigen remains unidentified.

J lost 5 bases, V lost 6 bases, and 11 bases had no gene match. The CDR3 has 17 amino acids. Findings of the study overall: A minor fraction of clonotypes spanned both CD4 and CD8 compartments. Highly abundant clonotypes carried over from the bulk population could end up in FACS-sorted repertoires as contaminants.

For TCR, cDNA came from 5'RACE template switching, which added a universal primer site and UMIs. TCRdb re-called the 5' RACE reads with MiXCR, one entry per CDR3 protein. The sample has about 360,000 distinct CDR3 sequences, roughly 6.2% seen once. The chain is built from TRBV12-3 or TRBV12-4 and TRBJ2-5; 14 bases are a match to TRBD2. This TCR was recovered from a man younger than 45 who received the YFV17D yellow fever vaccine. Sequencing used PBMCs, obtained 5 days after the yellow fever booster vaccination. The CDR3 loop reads CASSTGTSGSGMETQYF. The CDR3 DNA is TGTGCCAGCAGCACCGGGACTAGCGGGAGTGGGATGGAGACCCAGTACTTC.